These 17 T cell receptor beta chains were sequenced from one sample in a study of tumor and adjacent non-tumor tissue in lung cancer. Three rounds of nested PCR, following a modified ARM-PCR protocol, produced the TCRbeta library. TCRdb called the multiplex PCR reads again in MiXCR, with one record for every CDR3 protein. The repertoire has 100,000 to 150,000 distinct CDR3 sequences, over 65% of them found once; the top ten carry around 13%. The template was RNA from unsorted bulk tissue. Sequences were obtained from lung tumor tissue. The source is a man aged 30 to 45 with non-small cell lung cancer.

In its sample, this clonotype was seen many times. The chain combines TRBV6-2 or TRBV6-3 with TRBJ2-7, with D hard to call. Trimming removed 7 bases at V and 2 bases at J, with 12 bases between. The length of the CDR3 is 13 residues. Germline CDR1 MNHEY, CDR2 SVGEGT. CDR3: CASKQTGPYEQYF. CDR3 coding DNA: TGTGCCAGCAAACAAACCGGCCCCTACGAGCAGTACTTC.

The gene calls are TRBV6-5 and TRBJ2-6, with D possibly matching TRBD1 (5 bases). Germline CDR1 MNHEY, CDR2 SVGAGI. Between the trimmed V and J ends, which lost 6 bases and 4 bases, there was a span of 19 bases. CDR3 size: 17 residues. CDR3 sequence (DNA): TGTGCCAGCAGCCGAGACAGTGGGGTGTCCGGGGCCAACGTCCTGACTTTC. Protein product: CASSRDSGVSGANVLTF.

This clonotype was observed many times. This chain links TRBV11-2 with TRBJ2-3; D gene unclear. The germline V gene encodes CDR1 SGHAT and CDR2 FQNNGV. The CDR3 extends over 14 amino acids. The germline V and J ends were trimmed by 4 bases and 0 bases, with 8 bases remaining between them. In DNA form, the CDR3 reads TGTGCCAGCAGCTGGGGTGGGAGCACAGATACGCAGTATTTT. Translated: CASSWGGSTDTQYF.

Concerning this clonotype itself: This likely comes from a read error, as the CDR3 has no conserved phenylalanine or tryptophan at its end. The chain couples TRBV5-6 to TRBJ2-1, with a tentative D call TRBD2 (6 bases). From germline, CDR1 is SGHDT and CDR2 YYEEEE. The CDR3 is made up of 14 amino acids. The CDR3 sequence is CASSLVLAHNEQFL. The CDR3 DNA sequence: TGCGCCAGCAGCTTAGTCCTAGCGCACAATGAGCAGTTCCTC.

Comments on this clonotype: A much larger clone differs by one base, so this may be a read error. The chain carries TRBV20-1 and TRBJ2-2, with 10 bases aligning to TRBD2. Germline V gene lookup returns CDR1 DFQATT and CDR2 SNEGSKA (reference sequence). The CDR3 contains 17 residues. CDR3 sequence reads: CSARDRASGGLTWELFF. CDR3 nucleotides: TGCAGTGCTAGAGATCGGGCTAGCGGGGGCCTCACCTGGGAGCTGTTTTTT.

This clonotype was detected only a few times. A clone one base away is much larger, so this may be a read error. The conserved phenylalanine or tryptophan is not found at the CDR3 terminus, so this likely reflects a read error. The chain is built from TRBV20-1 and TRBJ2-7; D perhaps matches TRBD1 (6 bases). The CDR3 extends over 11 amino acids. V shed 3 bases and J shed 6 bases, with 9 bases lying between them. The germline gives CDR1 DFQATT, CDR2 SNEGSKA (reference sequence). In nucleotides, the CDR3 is TGCAGTGCTAGGATGGGGGCCGAGCAGTACTCC. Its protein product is CSARMGAEQYS.

CDR3 in amino acids: CASSSRGDRVNNQPQHF. The CDR3 bases are TGTGCCAGCAGCTCTAGGGGCGACAGGGTAAACAATCAGCCCCAGCATTTT. This rearrangement joins TRBV6-6 to TRBJ1-5, with 7 bases aligning to TRBD1. Germline CDR1 and CDR2: MNHNY and SVGAGI (reference sequence). The CDR3 is 17 amino acids. V trimming: 6 bases; J trimming: 3 bases; junction bases outside the gene matches: 14.

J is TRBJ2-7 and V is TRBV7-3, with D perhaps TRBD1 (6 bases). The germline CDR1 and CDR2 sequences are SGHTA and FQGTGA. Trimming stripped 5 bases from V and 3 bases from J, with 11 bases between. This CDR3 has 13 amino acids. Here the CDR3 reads CASSKGGDYEQYF. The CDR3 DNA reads TGTGCCAGCAGCAAAGGGGGAGACTACGAGCAGTACTTC.

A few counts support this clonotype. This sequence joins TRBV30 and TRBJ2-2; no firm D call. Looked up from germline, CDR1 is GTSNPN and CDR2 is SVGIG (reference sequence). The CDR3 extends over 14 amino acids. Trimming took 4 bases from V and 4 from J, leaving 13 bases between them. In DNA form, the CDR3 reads TGTGCCTGGACCAGGAACCTGGCCACCGGGGAGCTGTTTTTT. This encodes CAWTRNLATGELFF.

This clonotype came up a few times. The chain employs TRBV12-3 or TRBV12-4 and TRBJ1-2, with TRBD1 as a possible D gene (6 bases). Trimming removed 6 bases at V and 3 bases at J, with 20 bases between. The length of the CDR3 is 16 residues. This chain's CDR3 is CASSFSITGLDYGYTF. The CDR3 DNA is TGTGCCAGCAGCTTCTCGATCACAGGGCTGGACTATGGCTACACCTTC.

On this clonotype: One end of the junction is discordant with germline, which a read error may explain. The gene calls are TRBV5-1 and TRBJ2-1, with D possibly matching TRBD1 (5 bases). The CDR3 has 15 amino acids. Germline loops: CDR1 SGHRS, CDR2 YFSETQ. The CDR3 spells CTSSLVGVSYNEQFF. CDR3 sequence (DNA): TGCACCAGCAGCTTGGTAGGGGTCTCCTATAATGAGCAGTTCTTC.

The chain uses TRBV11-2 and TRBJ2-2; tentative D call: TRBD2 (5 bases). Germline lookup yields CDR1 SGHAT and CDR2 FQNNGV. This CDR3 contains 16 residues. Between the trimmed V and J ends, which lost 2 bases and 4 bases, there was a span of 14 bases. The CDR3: CASSLRIGSVTGELFF. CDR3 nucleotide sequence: TGTGCCAGCAGCTTACGGATAGGGAGTGTCACCGGGGAGCTGTTTTTT.

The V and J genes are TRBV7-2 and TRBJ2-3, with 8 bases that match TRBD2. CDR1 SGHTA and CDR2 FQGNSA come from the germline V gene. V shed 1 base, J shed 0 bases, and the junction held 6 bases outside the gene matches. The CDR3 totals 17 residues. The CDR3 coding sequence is TGTGCCAGCAGCTTAGTGAGCGGGGGCTCTAGCACAGATACGCAGTATTTT. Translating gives CASSLVSGGSSTDTQYF.

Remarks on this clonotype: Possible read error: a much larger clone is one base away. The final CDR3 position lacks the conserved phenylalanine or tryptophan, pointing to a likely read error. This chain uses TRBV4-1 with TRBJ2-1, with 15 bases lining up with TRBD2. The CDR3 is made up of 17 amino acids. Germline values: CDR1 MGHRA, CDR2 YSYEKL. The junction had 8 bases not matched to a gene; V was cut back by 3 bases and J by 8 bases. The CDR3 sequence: CASSHLRTSGGADEQFL. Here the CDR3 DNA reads TGCGCCAGCAGCCACCTCCGGACTAGCGGGGGGGCTGATGAGCAGTTCTTA.

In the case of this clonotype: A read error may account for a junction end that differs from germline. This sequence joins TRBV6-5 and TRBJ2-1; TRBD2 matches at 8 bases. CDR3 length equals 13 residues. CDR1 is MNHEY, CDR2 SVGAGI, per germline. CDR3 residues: CASGYRGGHEQFF. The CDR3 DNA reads TGTGCCAGCGGTTACCGGGGGGGCCATGAGCAGTTCTTC.

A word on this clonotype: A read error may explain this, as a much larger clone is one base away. The CDR3 sequence is CASSKPGTWLDEQCF. CDR3 sequence (DNA): TGTGCCAGCAGTAAACCGGGGACATGGTTGGACGAGCAGTGCTTC. The V gene is TRBV6-2 or TRBV6-3, the J gene TRBJ2-7; a weak D match, TRBD1 (6 bases). The CDR3 totals 15 residues. Germline values: CDR1 MNHEY, CDR2 SVGEGT.

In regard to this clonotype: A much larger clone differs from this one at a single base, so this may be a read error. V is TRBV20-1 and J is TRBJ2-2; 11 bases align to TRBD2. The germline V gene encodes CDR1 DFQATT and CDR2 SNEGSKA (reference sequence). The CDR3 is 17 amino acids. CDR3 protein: CSTRDTSGGLNTGELFF. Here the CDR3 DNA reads TGCAGTACTAGAGATACTAGCGGGGGCCTAAACACCGGGGAGCTGTTTTTT.